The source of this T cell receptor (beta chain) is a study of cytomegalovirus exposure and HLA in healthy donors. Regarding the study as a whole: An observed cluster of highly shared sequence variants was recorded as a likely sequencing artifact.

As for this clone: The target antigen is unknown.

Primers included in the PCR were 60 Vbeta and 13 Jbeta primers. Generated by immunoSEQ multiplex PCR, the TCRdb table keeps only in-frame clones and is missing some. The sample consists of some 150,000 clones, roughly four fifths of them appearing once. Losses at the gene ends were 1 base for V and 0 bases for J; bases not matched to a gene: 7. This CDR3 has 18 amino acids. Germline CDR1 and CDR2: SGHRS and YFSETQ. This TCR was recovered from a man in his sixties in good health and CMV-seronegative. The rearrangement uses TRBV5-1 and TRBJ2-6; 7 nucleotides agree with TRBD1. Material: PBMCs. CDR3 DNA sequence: TGCGCCAGCAGCTTGATAGGGACAGCTAACTCTGGGGCCAACGTCCTGACTTTC. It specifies CASSLIGTANSGANVLTF.